The 17 T cell receptor beta chains below come from one sample, sequenced in a study of response to subunit inactivated influenza vaccine. TCRdb itself ran the RT-PCR reads through MiXCR, one entry per CDR3 protein. The sample lists 430,000 or so distinct CDR3 sequences, 10% to 11% occurring once. This material consisted of PBMCs from blood, taken about 40 days after vaccination. All receptors derive from a man between 45 and 60 years old who received an inactivated influenza vaccine.

This clonotype was counted a few times. The CDR3 region has the DNA TGTGCCAGCAGCTTAGCGGTGTGGGAGGGCTCTGGCGAGCAGTACTTC. It specifies CASSLAVWEGSGEQYF. The chain joins TRBV7-6 to TRBJ2-7, with TRBD2 matching over 7 bases. The CDR3 contains 16 residues. CDR1 is SGHVS, CDR2 FNYEAQ, per germline. V was clipped by 0 bases and J by 6 bases; unmatched bases: 11.

The V and J genes are TRBV6-1 and TRBJ2-2; D is possibly TRBD2 (5 bases). The CDR3 is 14 amino acids. Trimming left V 7 bases short and J 4 bases short, with 13 bases between. Germline V gene lookup returns CDR1 MNHNS and CDR2 SASEGT. The CDR3 region is CASTGREGTGELFF. CDR3 nucleotides: TGTGCCAGCACTGGCAGAGAGGGCACCGGGGAGCTGTTTTTT.

This clonotype was counted at least ten times. The rearrangement uses TRBV29-1 and TRBJ1-5; weak D call: TRBD1 (6 bases). Germline V CDR1 and CDR2: SQVTM, ANQGSEA. This CDR3 contains 12 residues. The V and J ends lost 4 bases and 2 bases respectively, with 6 bases between them. The DNA for the CDR3 is TGCAGCGTTGGACAGGGCAATCAGCCCCAGCATTTT. This sequence encodes CSVGQGNQPQHF.

In this sample, this clonotype turned up once. The chain recombines TRBV11-2 with TRBJ2-2; 16 nucleotides agree with TRBD2. The CDR3 has 20 residues. J gave up 0 bases and V 5 bases, and 9 bases lay outside the gene matches. CDR1 is SGHAT, CDR2 FQNNGV, per germline. The CDR3 sequence is CASSRALGLAGGPNTGELFF. CDR3 sequence (DNA): TGTGCCAGCAGCAGAGCCCTGGGACTAGCGGGAGGGCCGAACACCGGGGAGCTGTTTTTT.

This clonotype was found a few times. This rearrangement joins TRBV7-2 to TRBJ2-3; 10 bases agree with TRBD2. The CDR3 is made up of 15 amino acids. The junction had 13 bases not matched to a gene; V was cut back by 1 base and J by 15 bases. Germline-derived CDR1 and CDR2 are SGHTA and FQGNSA. DNA of the CDR3: TGTGCCAGCAGCTTAGGGGCTAGCGGGGGCCTCACTCCCTATTTT. Residues: CASSLGASGGLTPYF. Looking up the rest from reference TRBV7-2 and TRBJ2-3 gives the full variable domain: GAGVSQSPSNKVTEKGKDVELRCDPISGHTALYWYRQSLGQGLEFLIYFQGNSAPDKSGLPSDRFSAERTGGSVSTLTIQRTQQEDSAVYLCASSLGASGGLTPYFGPGTRLTVL.

Many counts were recorded for this clonotype. The V call is TRBV7-2, the J call TRBJ2-2; D is undetermined. Trimming took off 1 base at V and 1 base at J, with 4 bases between the two ends. CDR1 is SGHTA, CDR2 FQGNSA, per germline. The CDR3 runs to 14 residues. The CDR3 here is CASSLGLNTGELFF. CDR3 in DNA: TGTGCCAGCAGCTTAGGTCTGAACACCGGGGAGCTGTTTTTT.

The genes are TRBV7-2 and TRBJ2-1, with TRBD1 matching over 9 bases. Germline CDR1 is SGHTA and CDR2 is FQGNSA. This CDR3 contains 15 residues. The ends lost 6 bases at V and 8 bases at J; junction bases unmatched: 11. CDR3 nucleotides: TGTGCCAGCAGAAAACCGGGACAGGGTCCGCATGAGCAGTTCTTC. This codes for CASRKPGQGPHEQFF.

V and J are TRBV12-3 or TRBV12-4 and TRBJ2-7; 9 bases line up with TRBD1. This CDR3 comprises 16 residues. With V trimmed by 2 bases and J by 6 bases, 11 bases remained unmatched. The CDR3 region is CASSLSRQGDFGEQYF. CDR3 in DNA: TGTGCCAGCAGTTTATCCCGACAGGGGGATTTCGGCGAGCAGTACTTC.

The chain combines TRBV21-1 with TRBJ2-1; TRBD1 is the table's D call, not checked against the DNA. TRBV21-1 is given as a pseudogene. The CDR3 runs 14 residues. The CDR3 protein is CASSTLTDYNEQFF. CDR3 DNA sequence: TGTGCCAGCAGCACCTTGACAGATTACAATGAGCAGTTCTTC.

This clonotype occurred a few times. The V and J genes are TRBV29-1 and TRBJ2-1; 7 bases align to TRBD1. This CDR3 is built from 13 residues. Germline V CDR1 and CDR2: SQVTM, ANQGSEA. V shed 5 bases and J 10 bases; nucleotides not matched to a gene: 11. Written as DNA, the CDR3 is TGCAGCGTTCCGGCAGGACAGGCAGGGGAGCAGTTCTTC. Its translation is CSVPAGQAGEQFF.

This clonotype was observed at least ten times. CDR3 sequence reads: CASSLAGTGGLQPQHF. As DNA, the CDR3 is TGCGCCAGCAGCTTGGCCGGGACAGGGGGCCTCCAGCCCCAGCATTTT. The gene calls are TRBV5-1 and TRBJ1-5, with 12 bases identical to TRBD1. This CDR3 spans 16 amino acids. Per germline, CDR1 SGHRS and CDR2 YFSETQ. J gave up 7 bases and V 0 bases, and 5 bases lay outside the gene matches.

This clonotype was seen many times. J is TRBJ2-7 and V is TRBV28; 10 nucleotides align to TRBD1. J was trimmed by 0 bases and V by 7 bases; bases with no gene match: 15. This CDR3 comprises 18 residues. Germline values: CDR1 MDHEN, CDR2 SYDVKM. The CDR3 reads CASTDLYGTGANSYEQYF. The CDR3 bases are TGTGCCAGCACCGACTTATATGGGACAGGGGCCAACTCCTACGAGCAGTACTTC.

This clonotype has only a few counts. V and J are TRBV12-3 or TRBV12-4 and TRBJ2-1, with D unresolved. The CDR3 runs 11 residues. Trimming removed 2 bases from V and 8 bases from J, with 4 bases in between. CDR3 DNA sequence: TGTGCCAGCAGTTTAAATCATGAGCAGTTCTTC. Residues: CASSLNHEQFF.

This clonotype was recorded many times. The chain joins TRBV20-1 to TRBJ2-3, with 10 positions matching TRBD2. The CDR3 extends over 19 amino acids. V lost 0 bases, J lost 2 bases, and 14 bases stayed unmatched. CDR1 DFQATT and CDR2 SNEGSKA come from the germline V gene (reference sequence). The CDR3 nucleotides are TGCAGTGCTAGAGATCTTTTACAAGCGGGGGGGCATAACACAGATACGCAGTATTTT. This codes for CSARDLLQAGGHNTDTQYF.

This clonotype was seen only a few times. This chain joins TRBV20-1 and TRBJ2-6; D unresolved. The CDR3 has 15 residues. Germline CDR1 DFQATT, CDR2 SNEGSKA (reference sequence). The germline V and J ends were trimmed by 0 bases and 4 bases, with 10 bases remaining between them. CDR3 DNA sequence: TGCAGTGCTAGAGATCAAGGGCGCGGGGCCAACGTCCTGACTTTC. Encoded protein: CSARDQGRGANVLTF.

The rearrangement joins TRBV29-1 to TRBJ2-1; TRBD2 matches 11 bases. Germline CDR1 SQVTM, CDR2 ANQGSEA. CDR3 length: 15 amino acids. The ends lost 5 bases at V and 1 base at J; junction bases unmatched: 4. The CDR3 protein is CSVTLAGVSYNEQFF. The CDR3 region has the DNA TGCAGCGTTACACTAGCGGGAGTATCCTACAATGAGCAGTTCTTC.

In this sample, this clonotype turned up a few times. The V call is TRBV9, the J call TRBJ2-1, with 8 bases fitting TRBD2. Germline trimming cut 0 bases from V and 7 bases from J; bases unmatched to any gene: 12. The CDR3 runs 17 residues. Germline V gene sequence: CDR1 SGDLS, CDR2 YYNGEE. For the CDR3, the DNA is TGTGCCAGCAGCGTAGGGGGTGGTAGCGGGGTTTTGAATGAGCAGTTCTTC. This gives the protein CASSVGGGSGVLNEQFF.